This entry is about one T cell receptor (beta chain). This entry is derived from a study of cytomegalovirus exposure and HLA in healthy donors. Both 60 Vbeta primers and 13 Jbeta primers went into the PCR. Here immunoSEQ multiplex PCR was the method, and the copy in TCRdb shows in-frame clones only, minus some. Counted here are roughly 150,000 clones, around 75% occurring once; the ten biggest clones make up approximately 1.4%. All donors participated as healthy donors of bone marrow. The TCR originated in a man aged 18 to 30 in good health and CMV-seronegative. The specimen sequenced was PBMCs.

CDR3: CASSYFVSGNGNEQFF. CDR3 coding DNA: TGTGCCAGCAGTTACTTCGTTAGCGGGAACGGCAATGAGCAGTTCTTC. The chain joins TRBV6-5 to TRBJ2-1, with 8 bases that match TRBD2. CDR3 length: 16 amino acids. Germline CDR1 reads MNHEY; CDR2 reads SVGAGI. After removal of 1 base from V and 6 bases from J, the junction contained 8 bases not matched to a gene.